A single sample is the source of the 11 T cell receptor beta chains below, sequenced in a study of Ad26.COV2.S vaccination and SARS-CoV-2 variants. Described treatment: about 20 received Ad26.COV2.S at low or high dose, single or two shots; 5 received placebo; per-sample allocation not given. Samples were taken on day 63 after the first vaccine or placebo injection. Produced via immunoSEQ multiplex PCR; TCRdb's table is partial and in-frame only. The sample carries 400,000 or so clones, roughly nine tenths recorded once. This material consisted of peripheral blood, taken in a trial of Ad26.COV2.S vaccine versus placebo. These receptors all come from a person between 18 and 59 years old who received the Ad26.COV2.S COVID-19 vaccine or a placebo.

This clone has only one observation. This sequence joins TRBV19 and TRBJ2-4, with a possible D match to TRBD2 (6 bases). The length of the CDR3 is 14 residues. Trimming left V 2 bases short and J 4 bases short, with 9 bases between. Germline CDR1 and CDR2: LNHDA and SQIVND (reference sequence). CDR3 bases: TGTGCCAGTAGTATATTTCGGGAGAAAAACATTCAGTACTTC. Its translation is CASSIFREKNIQYF.

J is TRBJ2-1 and V is TRBV10-3; 12 bases agree with TRBD2. CDR1 and CDR2 from the germline V gene are ENHRY and SYGVKD. The CDR3 sequence is 14 residues long. The V segment lost 8 bases and the J segment 7 bases; nucleotides outside the gene matches: 6. The CDR3 sequence is CAIRASGGGNEQFF. In DNA, the CDR3 is TGTGCCATCCGGGCTAGCGGGGGGGGTAATGAGCAGTTCTTC.

Details on this clone: The sample carries other DNA sequences with the same CDR3. This chain joins TRBV19 and TRBJ1-1; the D is unclear. From germline, CDR1 is LNHDA and CDR2 SQIVND (reference sequence). Trimming cost V 3 bases and J 0 bases, with 5 bases left between them. The CDR3 is made up of 13 amino acids. The CDR3 sequence: CASSIDLNTEAFF. The CDR3 bases are TGTGCCAGTAGTATCGATCTGAACACTGAAGCTTTCTTT.

This chain uses TRBV5-3 with TRBJ2-7; no firm D call. TRBV5-3 counts as an open reading frame of uncertain function. This CDR3 has 16 amino acids. The V gene lost 2 bases and the J gene lost 0 bases, with 15 bases spanning the gap. CDR3 in DNA: TGTGCCAGAAGCTTCCCGGACGTATTTTCCTCCTACGAGCAGTACTTC. This sequence encodes CARSFPDVFSSYEQYF.

The chain recombines TRBV19 with TRBJ1-5; D is ambiguous. Germline values: CDR1 LNHDA, CDR2 SQIVND (reference sequence). The CDR3 consists of 12 residues. Trimming pared 9 bases from V and 3 bases from J, leaving 9 bases between. The CDR3 sequence is CASNGYNQPQHF. The CDR3 region has the DNA TGTGCCAGCAACGGTTACAATCAGCCCCAGCATTTT.

The CDR3 spells CASGWTSEGEDNEQFF. CDR3 sequence (DNA): TGTGCCAGCGGGTGGACTAGCGAGGGAGAGGACAATGAGCAGTTCTTC. This sequence joins TRBV3-1 (or the pseudogene TRBV3-2) and TRBJ2-1, with 9 bases that match TRBD2. CDR3 length equals 16 residues. Per the germline V gene, CDR1 is LGHDT and CDR2 is YNNKEL (reference sequence). With 8 bases clipped from V and 5 bases from J, the junction kept 13 bases outside the gene matches.

In this sample, this clone turned up once. In DNA form, the CDR3 reads TGTGCCAGCAGCGTAGGAAATAGCGGGGGGACAAATACGCAGTATTTT. Encoded protein: CASSVGNSGGTNTQYF. J is TRBJ2-3 and V is TRBV9; 10 bases fit TRBD2. Germline V lookup: CDR1 SGDLS, CDR2 YYNGEE. The junction had 8 bases not matched to a gene; V was cut back by 0 bases and J by 7 bases. The CDR3 spans 16 residues.

The chain is built from TRBV13 and TRBJ2-4; 8 nucleotides match TRBD2. Germline assignment: CDR1 PRHDT and CDR2 FYEKMQ (reference sequence). With V trimmed by 6 bases and J by 3 bases, 4 bases remained unmatched. CDR3 length equals 14 residues. This CDR3 reads CASSRTSFKNIQYF. The CDR3 nucleotides read TGTGCCAGCAGTCGGACTAGCTTCAAAAACATTCAGTACTTC.

The CDR3 nucleotides read TGTGCCAGCAGCCGAAGACAGGGAATGAACACTGAAGCTTTCTTT. As protein: CASSRRQGMNTEAFF. The chain is built from TRBV3-1 (or the pseudogene TRBV3-2) and TRBJ1-1, with 7 bases identical to TRBD1. CDR3 length equals 15 residues. The V segment lost 4 bases and the J segment 0 bases; nucleotides outside the gene matches: 5. Germline-derived CDR1 and CDR2 are LGHDT and YNNKEL (reference sequence).

This chain connects TRBV4-1 to TRBJ2-5; D not certain. Germline lookup yields CDR1 MGHRA and CDR2 YSYEKL. The CDR3 consists of 17 residues. V gave up 0 bases and J gave up 0 bases, with 14 bases separating them. The CDR3 DNA reads TGCGCCAGCAGCCAAGATTCCGGCAGCGCCTACCAAGAGACCCAGTACTTC. This gives the protein CASSQDSGSAYQETQYF.

DNA for the CDR3: TGTGCCAGTAGTTCATGGGACAGCCTATACGAGCAGTACTTC. It yields the protein CASSSWDSLYEQYF. J is TRBJ2-7 and V is TRBV19, with 7 bases matching TRBD1. Germline CDR1 LNHDA, CDR2 SQIVND (reference sequence). There are 14 residues in the CDR3. Unmatched junction bases numbered 8, after V lost 5 bases and J lost 4 bases.